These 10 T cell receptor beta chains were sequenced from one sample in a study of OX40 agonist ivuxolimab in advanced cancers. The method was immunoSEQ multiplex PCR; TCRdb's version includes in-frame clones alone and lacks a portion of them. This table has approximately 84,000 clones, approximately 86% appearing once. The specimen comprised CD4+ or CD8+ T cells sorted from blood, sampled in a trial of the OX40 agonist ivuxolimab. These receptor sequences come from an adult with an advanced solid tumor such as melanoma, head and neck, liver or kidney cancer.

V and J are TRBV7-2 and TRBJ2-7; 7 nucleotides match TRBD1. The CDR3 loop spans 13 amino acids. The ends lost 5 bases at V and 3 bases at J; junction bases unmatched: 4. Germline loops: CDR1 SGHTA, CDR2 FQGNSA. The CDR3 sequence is CASSLDRYYEQYF. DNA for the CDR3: TGTGCCAGCAGCCTGGACAGGTACTACGAGCAGTACTTC.

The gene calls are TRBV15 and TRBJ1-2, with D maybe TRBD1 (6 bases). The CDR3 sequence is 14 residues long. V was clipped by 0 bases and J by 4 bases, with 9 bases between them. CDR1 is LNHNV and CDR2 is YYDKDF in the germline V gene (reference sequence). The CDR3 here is CATSRERGSYGYTF. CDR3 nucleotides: TGTGCCACCAGCAGAGAGAGGGGGAGCTATGGCTACACCTTC.

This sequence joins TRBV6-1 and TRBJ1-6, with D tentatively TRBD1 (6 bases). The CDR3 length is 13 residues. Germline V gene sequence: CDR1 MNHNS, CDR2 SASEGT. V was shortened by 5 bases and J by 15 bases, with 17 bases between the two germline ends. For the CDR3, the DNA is TGTGCCAGCAGTCAAACGGGGGACACGCTCCTCCACTTT. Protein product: CASSQTGDTLLHF.

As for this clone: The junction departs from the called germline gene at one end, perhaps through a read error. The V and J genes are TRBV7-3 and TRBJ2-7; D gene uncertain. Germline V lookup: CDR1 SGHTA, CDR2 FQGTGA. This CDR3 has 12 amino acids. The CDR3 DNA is TGTGCTAGCAAAAACAGTTATGGCGAGCAGTACTTC. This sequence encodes CASKNSYGEQYF.

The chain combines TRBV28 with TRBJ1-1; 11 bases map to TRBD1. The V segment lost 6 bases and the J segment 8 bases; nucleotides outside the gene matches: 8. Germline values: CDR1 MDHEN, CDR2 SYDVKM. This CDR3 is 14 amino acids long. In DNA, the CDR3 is TGTGCCAGCAGAAGATCCGGGACAGGGGGAGAAGCTTTCTTT. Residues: CASRRSGTGGEAFF. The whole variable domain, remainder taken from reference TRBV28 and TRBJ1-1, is DVKVTQSSRYLVKRTGEKVFLECVQDMDHENMFWYRQDPGLGLRLIYFSYDVKMKEKGDIPEGYSVSREKKERFSLILESASTNQTSMYLCASRRSGTGGEAFFGQGTRLTVV.

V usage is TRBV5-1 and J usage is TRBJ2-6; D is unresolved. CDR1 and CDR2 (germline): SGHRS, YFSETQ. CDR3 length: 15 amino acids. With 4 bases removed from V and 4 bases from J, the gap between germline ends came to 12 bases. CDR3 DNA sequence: TGCGCCAGCAGCGCTTCGTCAGACGGGGCCAACGTCCTGACTTTC. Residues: CASSASSDGANVLTF.

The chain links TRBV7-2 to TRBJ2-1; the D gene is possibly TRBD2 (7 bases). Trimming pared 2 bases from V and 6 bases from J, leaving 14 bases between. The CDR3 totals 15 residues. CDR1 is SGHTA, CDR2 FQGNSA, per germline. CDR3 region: CASSLLTGGINEQFF. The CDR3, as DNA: TGTGCCAGCAGCTTATTGACGGGGGGCATCAATGAGCAGTTCTTC. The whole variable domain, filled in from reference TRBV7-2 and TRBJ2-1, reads GAGVSQSPSNKVTEKGKDVELRCDPISGHTALYWYRQSLGQGLEFLIYFQGNSAPDKSGLPSDRFSAERTGGSVSTLTIQRTQQEDSAVYLCASSLLTGGINEQFFGPGTRLTVL.

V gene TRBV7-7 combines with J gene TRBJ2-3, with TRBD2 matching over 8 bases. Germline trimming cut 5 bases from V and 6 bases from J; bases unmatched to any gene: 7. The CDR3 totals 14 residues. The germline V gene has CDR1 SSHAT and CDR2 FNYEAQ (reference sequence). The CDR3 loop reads CASSAGLAADTQYF. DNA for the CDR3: TGTGCCAGCAGCGCCGGACTAGCTGCGGATACGCAGTATTTT. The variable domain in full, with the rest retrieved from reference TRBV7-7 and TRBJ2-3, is GAGVSQSPRYKVTKRGQDVTLRCDPISSHATLYWYQQALGQGPEFLTYFNYEAQPDKSGLPSDRFSAERPEGSISTLTIQRTEQRDSAMYRCASSAGLAADTQYFGPGTRLTVL.

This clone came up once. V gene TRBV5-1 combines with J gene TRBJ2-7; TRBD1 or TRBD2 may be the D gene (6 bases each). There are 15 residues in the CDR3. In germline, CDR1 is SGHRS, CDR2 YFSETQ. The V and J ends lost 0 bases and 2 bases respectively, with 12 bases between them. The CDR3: CASSLGPGDTYEQYF. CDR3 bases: TGCGCCAGCAGCTTGGGTCCGGGGGACACCTACGAGCAGTACTTC. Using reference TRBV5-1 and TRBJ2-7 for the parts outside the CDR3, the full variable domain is KAGVTQTPRYLIKTRGQQVTLSCSPISGHRSVSWYQQTPGQGLQFLFEYFSETQRNKGNFPGRFSGRQFSNSRSEMNVSTLELGDSALYLCASSLGPGDTYEQYFGPGTRLTVT.

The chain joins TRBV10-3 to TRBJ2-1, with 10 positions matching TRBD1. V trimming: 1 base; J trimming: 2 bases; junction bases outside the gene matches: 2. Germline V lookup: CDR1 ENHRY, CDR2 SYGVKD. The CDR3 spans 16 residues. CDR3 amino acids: CAISEYGQGAYNEQFF. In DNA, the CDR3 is TGTGCCATCAGTGAGTACGGACAGGGGGCCTACAATGAGCAGTTCTTC.